Listed below are T cell receptor beta chains from one sample, sequenced in a study of T cells in Graves' hyperthyroidism and ophthalmopathy. Using its own MiXCR run on the multiplex PCR reads, TCRdb lists one record per CDR3 protein. The sample lists about 540,000 distinct CDR3 sequences, just over 45% occurring once. The source material was peripheral blood or thyroid tissue (not recorded which). These receptors came from a woman aged 18-29 years with Graves' hyperthyroidism. Both conserved end residues are part of each CDR3. Each record gives: D gene, CDR3 length, J gene, V gene, clone size, CDR3 protein, CDR3 DNA. D genes are given only for firm matches. Clone size, where shown, is once, few, many, or a class for clones that have expanded.

-,12,TRBJ1-2,TRBV27,-,CASSSIRDSYTF,TGTGCCAGCAGTTCTATCAGGGACAGCTACACCTTC
TRBD1,13,TRBJ2-7,TRBV20-1,once,CSARPGQVDEQYF,TGCAGTGCTAGACCGGGACAGGTGGACGAGCAGTACTTC
TRBD2,16,TRBJ2-2,TRBV29-1,few,CSVGLAGVLNTGELFF,TGCAGCGTTGGACTAGCGGGAGTGCTGAACACCGGGGAGCTGTTTTTT
-,15,TRBJ2-7,TRBV2,-,CASSEKGGGSYEQYF,TGTGCCAGCAGTGAAAAGGGGGGGGGCTCCTACGAGCAGTACTTC
TRBD1,13,TRBJ1-6,TRBV27,few,CASSGQESSPLHF,TGTGCCAGCAGTGGACAGGAGTCCTCACCCCTCCACTTT
-,15,TRBJ1-5,TRBV7-2,-,CASSRGTVIKEPQHF,TGTGCCAGCAGCCGAGGGACGGTCATTAAGGAGCCCCAGCATTTT
-,13,TRBJ2-5,TRBV20-1,few,CSASLTVQETQYF,TGCAGTGCTAGTTTGACAGTCCAAGAGACCCAGTACTTC
-,14,TRBJ1-3,TRBV5-1,-,CASSFGTSENTIYF,TGCGCCAGCAGCTTCGGGACATCCGAAAACACCATATATTTT
-,13,TRBJ2-5,TRBV20-1,many,CSARGDEWETQYF,TGCAGTGCTAGAGGGGACGAGTGGGAGACCCAGTACTTC
-,14,TRBJ1-5,TRBV6-5,-,CASNGKGDSQPQHF,TGTGCCAGCAACGGGAAAGGGGATAGTCAGCCCCAGCATTTT
-,14,TRBJ1-2,TRBV7-2,few,CASSLDQGSDGYTF,TGTGCCAGCAGCTTAGACCAGGGATCGGATGGCTACACCTTC
TRBD1,14,TRBJ2-7,TRBV24-1,once,CATSDSTGNHEQYF,TGTGCCACCAGTGACTCGACAGGGAACCACGAGCAGTACTTC
TRBD1,15,TRBJ2-7,TRBV10-3,-,CASRRRTGGTYEQYF,TGTGCCAGCAGGCGCCGGACAGGGGGCACCTACGAGCAGTACTTC
-,15,TRBJ1-1,TRBV20-1,few,CSASGGRAGGTEAFF,TGCAGTGCTAGTGGGGGGAGGGCGGGGGGCACTGAAGCTTTCTTT
-,14,TRBJ1-5,TRBV2,-,CASSEAACNQPQHF,TGTGCCAGCAGTGAAGCAGCCTGCAATCAGCCTCAGCATTTT
-,12,TRBJ1-2,TRBV29-1,-,CSVEGDSGGYTF,TGCAGCGTTGAAGGGGATTCCGGTGGCTACACCTTC